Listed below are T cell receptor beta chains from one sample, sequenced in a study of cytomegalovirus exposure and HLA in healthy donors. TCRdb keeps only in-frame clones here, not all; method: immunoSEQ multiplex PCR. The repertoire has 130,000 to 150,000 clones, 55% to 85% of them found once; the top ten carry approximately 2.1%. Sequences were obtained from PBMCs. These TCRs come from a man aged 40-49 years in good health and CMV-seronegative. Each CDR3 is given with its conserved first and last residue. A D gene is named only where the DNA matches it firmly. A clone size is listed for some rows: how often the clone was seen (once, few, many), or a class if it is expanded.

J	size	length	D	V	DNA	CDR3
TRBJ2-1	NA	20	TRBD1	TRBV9	TGTGCCAGCAACTTTCGGGAAGGACAGGGGATCTTTCCGGGTGTGGATGAGCAGTTCTTC	CASNFREGQGIFPGVDEQFF
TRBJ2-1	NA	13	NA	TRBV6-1	TGTGCCAGCAGTGAGGAGAAACACAATCAGCAGTTCTTC	CASSEEKHNQQFF
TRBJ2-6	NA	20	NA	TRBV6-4	TGTGCCAGCAGTGACTCTGAAGGTGGAGTTCTTTTTACTGGGGCCAACGTCCTGACTTTC	CASSDSEGGVLFTGANVLTF
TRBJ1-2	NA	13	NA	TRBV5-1	TGCGCCAGCAGCGGCAGTCCCAACTATGGCTACACCTTC	CASSGSPNYGYTF
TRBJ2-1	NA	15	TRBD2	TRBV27	TGTGCCAGCACTCGATGGGCAGGGACTAGTAATGAGCAGTTCTTC	CASTRWAGTSNEQFF
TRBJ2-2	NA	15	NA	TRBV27	TGTGCCAGCAGTACCCTAGTCGGGTACACCGGGGAGCTGTTTTTT	CASSTLVGYTGELFF
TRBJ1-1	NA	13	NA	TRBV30	TGTGCCTGGCGTACAGGGTCGAACACTGAAGCTTTCTTT	CAWRTGSNTEAFF
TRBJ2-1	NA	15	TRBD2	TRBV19	TGTGCCAGTAGCATCGGGACTAGCGGCCACAATGAGCAGTTCTTC	CASSIGTSGHNEQFF
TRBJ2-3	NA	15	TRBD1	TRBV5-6	TGTGCCAGCAGCTCTTCCGGGACAGGGCGCAACACGCAGTATTTT	CASSSSGTGRNTQYF
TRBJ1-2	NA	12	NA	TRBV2	TGTGCCAGCAGTGTAGGGGGTTCTGGCTACACCTTC	CASSVGGSGYTF
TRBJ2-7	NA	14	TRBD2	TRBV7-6	TGTGCCAGCAGCTTAGGGGGGACTAGTCACGAGCAGTACTTC	CASSLGGTSHEQYF
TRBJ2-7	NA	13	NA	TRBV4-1	TGCGCCAGCAGCCGGGACATTTTCTACGAGCAGTACTTC	CASSRDIFYEQYF
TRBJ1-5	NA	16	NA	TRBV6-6	TGTGCCAGCAGTTACTCGGCGGGGGCGGGAAATCAGCCCCAGCATTTT	CASSYSAGAGNQPQHF
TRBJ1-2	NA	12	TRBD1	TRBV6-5	TGTGCCAGCAGTAGAGGGACAGATGGCTACACCTTC	CASSRGTDGYTF
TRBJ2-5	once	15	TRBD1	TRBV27	TGTGCCAGCAGTGTGACAGGGGGGAACGGGGAGACCCAGTACTTC	CASSVTGGNGETQYF
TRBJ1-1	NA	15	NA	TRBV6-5	TGTGCCAGCAGTTTCGGGACGGGGGAGAACACTGAAGCTTTCTTT	CASSFGTGENTEAFF
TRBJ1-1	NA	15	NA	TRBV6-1	TGTGCCAGCAGTGAATCGTGGGGCCCCGGGACTGAAGCTTTCTTT	CASSESWGPGTEAFF
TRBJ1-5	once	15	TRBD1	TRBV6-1	TGTGCCAGCAGAAGACAGGGGGGAAGCAATCAGCCCCAGCATTTT	CASRRQGGSNQPQHF
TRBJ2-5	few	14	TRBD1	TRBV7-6	TGTGCCAGCAGCTCATGGACAGGGAGGGAGACCCAGTACTTC	CASSSWTGRETQYF
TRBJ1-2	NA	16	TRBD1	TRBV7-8	TGTGCCAGCAGCTTAGGACTGGACAGGGGCTCCTATGGCTACACCTTC	CASSLGLDRGSYGYTF
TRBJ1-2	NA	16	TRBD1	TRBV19	TGTGCCAGTAGTCTCCGGCGGGGACAGTCTAACTATGGCTACACCTTC	CASSLRRGQSNYGYTF
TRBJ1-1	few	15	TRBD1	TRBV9	TGTGCCAGCAGGGAATTACAGGGGTTGGGCACTGAAGCTTTCTTT	CASRELQGLGTEAFF
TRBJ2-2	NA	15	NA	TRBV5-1	TGCGCCAGCAGCCCCCTAGGGGCAGGGACCGGGGAGCTGTTTTTT	CASSPLGAGTGELFF
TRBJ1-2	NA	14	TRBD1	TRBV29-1	TGCAGCGTGAGAGGAGGATGGACAGGGCAAGGCTACACCTTC	CSVRGGWTGQGYTF
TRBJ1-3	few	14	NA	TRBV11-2	TGTGCCAGCAGCTCCCCGGCGGCTGGAAACACCATATATTTT	CASSSPAAGNTIYF
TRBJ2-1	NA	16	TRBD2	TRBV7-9	TGTGCCAGCAGCTTCACGACTAGCGGGGGGTATAATGAGCAGTTCTTC	CASSFTTSGGYNEQFF
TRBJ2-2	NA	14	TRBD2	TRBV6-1	TGTGCCAGCACCCCTAGCGGGGGAGCCGGGGAGCTGTTTTTT	CASTPSGGAGELFF
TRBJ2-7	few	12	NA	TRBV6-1	TGTGCCAGCAGTCCCCATGAGTGGGAGCAGTACTTC	CASSPHEWEQYF
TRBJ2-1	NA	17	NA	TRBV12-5	TGTGCTAGTGGTTTGGTCCTACACATCCCGGGGGACAATGAGCAGTTCTTC	CASGLVLHIPGDNEQFF
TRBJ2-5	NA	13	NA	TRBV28	TGTGCCAGCCAGAGGCGCCACCAAGAGACCCAGTACTTC	CASQRRHQETQYF